This T cell receptor (beta chain) was identified during a study of shared clonotypes between healthy human individuals. This clone was counted a single time. Its specificity is unknown. This CDR3 has 13 amino acids. V was pared by 7 bases and J by 5 bases, with 14 bases between. The germline V gene has CDR1 MGHDK and CDR2 SYGVNS. Repertoires were generated with immunoSEQ multiplex PCR, while TCRdb's copy carries only in-frame clones and drops some. The top ten hold about 0.36% of the sample, which has approximately 2,000,000 clones, roughly 92% seen once. The study's findings and limits: The rarefaction results pointed to incomplete sorted-subset sequencing despite large depth. Generation of non-shared clonotypes was less probable than generation of clonotypes shared by all four donors.

The chain carries TRBV25-1 and TRBJ2-5; tentative D call: TRBD2 (6 bases). The clonotype was recovered from a man aged 18 to 35 in good health. Some clones in this sample may be carry-over from other donors' samples. Sequencing used naive CD4+ T cells from PBMCs. Sample subset: CD45RA+ positively selected. The DNA for the CDR3 is TGTGCCAGCATCCTTCGGGGGTGGGAGACCCAGTACTTC. Encoded protein: CASILRGWETQYF.